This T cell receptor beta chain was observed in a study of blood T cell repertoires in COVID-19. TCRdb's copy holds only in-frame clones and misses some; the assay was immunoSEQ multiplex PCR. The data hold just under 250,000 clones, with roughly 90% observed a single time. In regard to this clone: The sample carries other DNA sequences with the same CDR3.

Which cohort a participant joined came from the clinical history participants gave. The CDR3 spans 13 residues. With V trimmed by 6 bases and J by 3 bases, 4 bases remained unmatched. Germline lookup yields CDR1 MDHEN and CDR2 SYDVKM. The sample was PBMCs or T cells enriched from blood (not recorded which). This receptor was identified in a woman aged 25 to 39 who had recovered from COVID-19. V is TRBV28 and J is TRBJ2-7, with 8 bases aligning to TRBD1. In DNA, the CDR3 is TGTGCCAGCAGCCTCGACAGGGGCTACGAGCAGTACTTC. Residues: CASSLDRGYEQYF.